Following are 14 T cell receptor beta chains from one sample sequenced in a study of T-cell memory formation after mild COVID-19. In TCRdb, the 5' RACE reads were re-called with MiXCR into one record per CDR3 protein. This sample carries 58,000 or so distinct CDR3 sequences, 25% to 35% of them seen once, and the ten largest clones take around 40%. The sequenced sample consisted of PBMCs or a T cell subset sorted from them (not recorded which). All receptors come from a young man who had mild COVID-19 (a few samples of this study predate the infection). Cell type and time point are not known.

This chain joins TRBV5-1 and TRBJ1-2, with unresolved D. Trimming stripped 0 bases from V and 8 bases from J, with 11 bases between. Germline CDR1 SGHRS, CDR2 YFSETQ. The CDR3 spans 13 residues. CDR3 in amino acids: CASSLVETRGYTF. The CDR3 nucleotides read TGCGCCAGCAGCTTGGTGGAGACTAGGGGCTACACCTTC.

This clonotype was detected a few times. The J gene is TRBJ2-7, the V gene TRBV20-1; 7 positions agree with TRBD2. Germline loops: CDR1 DFQATT, CDR2 SNEGSKA (reference sequence). This CDR3 contains 12 residues. V lost 5 bases and J lost 7; bases outside the gene matches: 8. CDR3 DNA: TGCAGTGCTGATCGGAGCGGGGCTGAGCAGTACGTC. This translates into CSADRSGAEQYV.

This clonotype appeared a few times. The genes are TRBV7-2 and TRBJ2-7; maybe TRBD1 (6 bases). The CDR3 is made up of 14 amino acids. The germline V and J ends were trimmed by 1 base and 0 bases, with 7 bases remaining between them. CDR1 is SGHTA and CDR2 is FQGNSA in the germline V gene. The CDR3: CASSLGGPSYEQYF. CDR3 in DNA: TGTGCCAGCAGCTTAGGGGGGCCCTCCTACGAGCAGTACTTC.

The chain links TRBV5-1 to TRBJ2-1; D ambiguous. V lost 2 bases and J 5 bases, leaving 11 bases between the germline ends. This CDR3 region has 14 residues. CDR1 and CDR2 from the germline V gene are SGHRS and YFSETQ. Here the CDR3 DNA reads TGCGCCAGCAGCTTCATTGGGATCAACAATGAGCAGTTCTTC. The encoded protein is CASSFIGINNEQFF.

The CDR3 coding sequence is TGTGCCATCAGTTGGGGTTACGAGCAGTACTTC. Its translation: CAISWGYEQYF. V gene TRBV10-3 combines with J gene TRBJ2-7; no definite D call. CDR3 length: 11 amino acids. Trimming cost V 5 bases and J 4 bases, with 6 bases left between them. From germline, CDR1 is ENHRY and CDR2 SYGVKD.

This chain connects TRBV7-9 to TRBJ2-3; TRBD2 aligns across 13 bases. The CDR3 has 17 amino acids. Germline CDR1 is SEHNR and CDR2 is FQNEAQ (reference sequence). J lost 4 bases, V lost 1 base, and 5 bases had no gene match. CDR3 amino acids: CASSLVGLAGLADTQYF. The DNA of the CDR3 is TGTGCCAGCAGCTTAGTGGGACTAGCGGGGCTCGCAGATACGCAGTATTTT. Complete variable domain (other parts from reference TRBV7-9 and TRBJ2-3): DTGVSQNPRHKITKRGQNVTFRCDPISEHNRLYWYRQTLGQGPEFLTYFQNEAQLEKSRLLSDRFSAERPKGSFSTLEIQRTEQGDSAMYLCASSLVGLAGLADTQYFGPGTRLTVL.

This chain uses TRBV2 with TRBJ2-1; TRBD2 agrees at 8 bases. The CDR3 is made up of 13 amino acids. The V and J ends lost 2 bases and 9 bases, in that order; junction bases with no gene match: 3. The germline V gene has CDR1 SNHLY and CDR2 FYNNEI. CDR3: CASSERGTSEQFF. CDR3 DNA: TGTGCCAGCAGTGAACGGGGGACTAGTGAGCAGTTCTTC.

The chain combines TRBV20-1 with TRBJ2-1, with a possible D match to TRBD1 (6 bases). Trimming took off 6 bases at V and 3 bases at J, with 15 bases between the two ends. This CDR3 has 14 residues. The germline V gene has CDR1 DFQATT and CDR2 SNEGSKA (reference sequence). The DNA of the CDR3 is TGCAGTGCCTCGGATACAGGGTTCTACAATGAGCAGTTCTTC. Translating it yields CSASDTGFYNEQFF.

The chain recombines TRBV4-1 with TRBJ1-5; D not certain. The germline CDR1 and CDR2 sequences are MGHRA and YSYEKL. The V end lost 4 bases, the J end lost 6 bases, and 16 bases lay between the germline ends. This CDR3 contains 15 residues. The chain's CDR3 is CASSLSAQPGQPQHF. CDR3 coding DNA: TGCGCCAGCAGCCTTTCGGCACAGCCGGGTCAGCCCCAGCATTTT.

This chain joins TRBV9 and TRBJ2-3; D unclear. CDR1 is SGDLS, CDR2 YYNGEE, per germline. V gave up 2 bases and J gave up 4 bases, with 14 bases separating them. The CDR3 is 15 residues long. The CDR3 DNA follows: TGTGCCAGCAGCGTTGTGGCCCTGGGTCCAGATACGCAGTATTTT. Encoded protein: CASSVVALGPDTQYF. Combining the CDR3 with reference TRBV9 and TRBJ2-3 gives the whole variable domain DSGVTQTPKHLITATGQRVTLRCSPRSGDLSVYWYQQSLDQGLQFLIQYYNGEERAKGNILERFSAQQFPDLHSELNLSSLELGDSALYFCASSVVALGPDTQYFGPGTRLTVL.

V usage is TRBV6-2 or TRBV6-3 and J usage is TRBJ2-3; D is unresolved. Trimming shortened V by 1 base and J by 7 bases, and 18 bases separated the two germline ends. Germline loops: CDR1 MNHEY, CDR2 SVGEGT. The CDR3 loop spans 16 amino acids. The CDR3 region is CASSYWSAGRVNTQYF. DNA of the CDR3: TGTGCCAGCAGTTACTGGTCGGCAGGCCGGGTGAATACGCAGTATTTT.

The genes are TRBV6-5 and TRBJ1-6; 8 bases are a match to TRBD1. CDR3 length: 14 residues. The V and J ends lost 6 bases and 6 bases, in that order; junction bases with no gene match: 4. Germline V gives CDR1 MNHEY, CDR2 SVGAGI. CDR3 loop: CASRPGQANSPLHF. The CDR3 DNA reads TGTGCCAGCAGGCCGGGACAGGCTAATTCACCCCTCCACTTT.

The chain couples TRBV3-1 to TRBJ2-2; 9 nucleotides match TRBD1. The germline gives CDR1 LGHDT, CDR2 YNNKEL (reference sequence). Losses at the gene ends were 4 bases for V and 7 bases for J; bases not matched to a gene: 7. The CDR3 spans 15 residues. CDR3 in amino acids: CASSRSGQGVGELFF. The CDR3 DNA reads TGTGCCAGCAGCCGATCGGGACAGGGTGTCGGGGAGCTGTTTTTT.

V is TRBV6-5 and J is TRBJ1-5; maybe TRBD1 (5 bases). V dropped 6 bases and J dropped 7 bases, with 13 bases sitting between them. Germline V gives CDR1 MNHEY, CDR2 SVGAGI. CDR3 length: 13 amino acids. The CDR3 here is CASSLSGRQPQHF. The CDR3 DNA is TGTGCCAGCAGCCTATCAGGGCGGCAGCCCCAGCATTTT.